Sequencing of this T cell receptor beta chain was carried out in a study of graft-versus-host responses after intestinal transplantation. Study information: All recipients were given anti-thymocyte globulin induction, and tacrolimus and steroids were then administered for three to four years.

This CDR3 is 16 amino acids long. Looked up from germline, CDR1 is SGDLS and CDR2 is YYNGEE. Sequencing was performed with immunoSEQ multiplex PCR; in TCRdb, only in-frame clones are kept and a portion is missing. The sample lists roughly 100,000 clones, approximately 93% occurring once. For this clone: Its target is not known. A read error may produce the germline difference seen at one junction end. Other DNA sequences in this specimen translate into the identical CDR3.

Study-level results: High graft-versus-host to host-versus-graft clonal ratios were found in allografts of patients who had graft-donor T cell macrochimerism. Early post-transplant falls in HvG clones accompanied the peak levels of circulating GvH clones. GvH clones detected in recipient marrow included some appearing first in ileum or blood.

This receptor was identified in a human donor who received an intestinal transplant. The sample was unstimulated CD8+ T cells sorted from spleen or lymph node cells, taken before intestinal transplant. The chain employs TRBV9 and TRBJ2-1, with 7 bases that match TRBD1. The CDR3 is CASSVGGGRNYNEQFF. For the CDR3, the DNA is TGCGCCAGCAGCGTAGGGGGCGGTAGGAACTACAATGAGCAGTTCTTC.